One and the same sample provided the 15 T cell receptor beta chains below, sequenced in a study of molecular identifiers for immune sequencing clone quantification. Each CDR3 protein is one row after TCRdb ran MiXCR on the PCR reads. The table has around 470,000 distinct CDR3 sequences, around 21% seen once. Sequencing was carried out using naive CD8+ T cells from blood, with Jurkat cell RNA spiked in. This sample's subset: FACS-sorted CD8+CD4-CCR7+CD45RA+ naive T cells. All receptors come from a human donor in good health. Some libraries in this study had Jurkat cell RNA spiked in.

About this clonotype: At one of its ends the junction is not consistent with the germline gene, which may arise from a read error. This CDR3 is CASGYQDRGQGEAFF. The DNA for the CDR3 is TGTGCCAGCGGTTACCAAGACAGGGGGCAGGGTGAAGCTTTCTTT. J is TRBJ1-1 and V is TRBV6-5; 10 bases are shared with TRBD1. This CDR3 is built from 15 residues. Germline V gene sequence: CDR1 MNHEY, CDR2 SVGAGI.

The chain couples TRBV4-1 to TRBJ2-3; possible D gene TRBD2, 6 bases. Looked up from germline, CDR1 is MGHRA and CDR2 is YSYEKL. The CDR3 is made up of 15 amino acids. V lost 1 base and J 4 bases, leaving 12 bases between the germline ends. The DNA of the CDR3 is TGCGCCAGCAGCCAAGTGGACCGGGAGTCAGATACGCAGTATTTT. Residues: CASSQVDRESDTQYF.

This clonotype was seen many times. This chain links TRBV4-3 with TRBJ2-7, with a possible D match to TRBD2 (6 bases). V was trimmed by 0 bases and J by 6 bases, leaving 15 bases between them. The germline V gene has CDR1 LGHNA and CDR2 YSLEER. This CDR3 contains 15 residues. Written as DNA, the CDR3 is TGCGCCAGCAGCCAAGATTCCCTTTCCGGGAGCGAGCAGTACTTC. Its protein product is CASSQDSLSGSEQYF.

A note on this clonotype: A much bigger clone sits one base away, suggesting this may be a read error. J is TRBJ1-1 and V is TRBV9; TRBD1 matches 7 bases. The CDR3 extends over 13 amino acids. Germline trimming cut 4 bases from V and 7 bases from J; bases unmatched to any gene: 7. Per the germline V gene, CDR1 is SGDLS and CDR2 is YYNGEE. CDR3 sequence: CASSTQGGVEAFF. Here the CDR3 DNA reads TGTGCCAGCAGCACCCAGGGGGGGGTTGAAGCTTTCTTT. Drawing the rest from reference TRBV9 and TRBJ1-1, the complete variable domain is DSGVTQTPKHLITATGQRVTLRCSPRSGDLSVYWYQQSLDQGLQFLIQYYNGEERAKGNILERFSAQQFPDLHSELNLSSLELGDSALYFCASSTQGGVEAFFGQGTRLTVV.

Ten or more counts support this clonotype. This chain joins TRBV4-1 and TRBJ2-3; 7 nucleotides align to TRBD2. CDR1 and CDR2 from the germline V gene are MGHRA and YSYEKL. J gave up 7 bases and V 0 bases, and 7 bases lay outside the gene matches. This CDR3 region has 15 residues. The CDR3 region has the DNA TGCGCCAGCAGCCAAGAGGCGGGGGAGCGCTATACGCAGTATTTT. Translating it yields CASSQEAGERYTQYF.

This rearrangement joins TRBV6-2 or TRBV6-3 to TRBJ1-1; 7 nucleotides match TRBD1. Looked up from germline, CDR1 is MNHEY and CDR2 is SVGEGT. This CDR3 has 16 residues. The V and J ends lost 6 bases and 0 bases, in that order; junction bases with no gene match: 10. The CDR3, as DNA: TGTGCCAGCAGGCCCGGGACAGTCCAAATGAACACTGAAGCTTTCTTT. This gives the protein CASRPGTVQMNTEAFF.

The sample holds a few counts of this clonotype. This chain links TRBV6-5 with TRBJ1-3, with D possibly TRBD1 on 6 matching bases. V was clipped by 2 bases and J by 0 bases, with 8 bases between them. Per germline, CDR1 MNHEY and CDR2 SVGAGI. CDR3 size: 15 residues. As DNA, the CDR3 is TGTGCCAGCAGTTACGTACAGGGCTCTGGAAACACCATATATTTT. The encoded protein is CASSYVQGSGNTIYF.

This clonotype was observed at least ten times. V is TRBV7-9 and J is TRBJ2-7; possibly TRBD1 for D (5 bases). This CDR3 comprises 13 residues. V was pared by 5 bases and J by 3 bases, with 11 bases between. The germline CDR1 and CDR2 sequences are SEHNR and FQNEAQ (reference sequence). CDR3 region: CASSAEDSYEQYF. In nucleotides, the CDR3 is TGTGCCAGCAGCGCGGAAGACAGCTACGAGCAGTACTTC. Together with reference TRBV7-9 and TRBJ2-7, the CDR3 gives the full variable domain: DTGVSQNPRHKITKRGQNVTFRCDPISEHNRLYWYRQTLGQGPEFLTYFQNEAQLEKSRLLSDRFSAERPKGSFSTLEIQRTEQGDSAMYLCASSAEDSYEQYFGPGTRLTVT.

The chain couples TRBV27 to TRBJ2-7; 11 bases fit TRBD2. This CDR3 contains 16 residues. J was trimmed by 5 bases and V by 7 bases; bases with no gene match: 13. Germline V gives CDR1 MNHEY, CDR2 SMNVEV (reference sequence). The CDR3 DNA follows: TGTGCCAGCAACACCGAGACTAGCGGGAAGTACGACGAGCAGTACTTC. Translating it yields CASNTETSGKYDEQYF.

The V gene is TRBV7-9, the J gene TRBJ2-1; 9 bases line up with TRBD2. Germline V gene data show CDR1 as SEHNR and CDR2 as FQNEAQ (reference sequence). V trimming: 5 bases; J trimming: 2 bases; junction bases outside the gene matches: 4. This CDR3 region has 15 residues. In DNA, the CDR3 is TGTGCCAGCAGCCATAGCGGGGGCCCCTACAATGAGCAGTTCTTC. Amino acid sequence: CASSHSGGPYNEQFF.

This clonotype was seen many times. The CDR3 sequence is CASSIRPEAFF. CDR3 coding DNA: TGTGCCAGCAGCATACGGCCTGAAGCTTTCTTT. This sequence joins TRBV7-9 and TRBJ1-1; D remains unclear. The germline V gene encodes CDR1 SEHNR and CDR2 FQNEAQ (reference sequence). CDR3 length: 11 residues. The V and J ends lost 5 bases and 6 bases respectively, with 7 bases between them. Drawing the rest from reference TRBV7-9 and TRBJ1-1, the complete variable domain is DTGVSQNPRHKITKRGQNVTFRCDPISEHNRLYWYRQTLGQGPEFLTYFQNEAQLEKSRLLSDRFSAERPKGSFSTLEIQRTEQGDSAMYLCASSIRPEAFFGQGTRLTVV.

This chain links TRBV3-1 with TRBJ2-3; TRBD2 agrees at 7 bases. The ends lost 0 bases at V and 2 bases at J; junction bases unmatched: 14. Germline CDR1 and CDR2: LGHDT and YNNKEL (reference sequence). The CDR3 runs to 19 residues. The CDR3 loop reads CASSQDPYQGLPNTDTQYF. CDR3 sequence (DNA): TGTGCCAGCAGCCAAGACCCCTACCAGGGACTACCGAACACAGATACGCAGTATTTT.

This clonotype was recorded a few times. This chain uses TRBV12-3 or TRBV12-4 with TRBJ1-5; D is uncertain. The CDR3 consists of 11 residues. Trimming stripped 6 bases from V and 10 bases from J, with 10 bases between. The CDR3 bases are TGTGCCAGCAGCCAGGATGGCCCCCAGCATTTT. Protein sequence: CASSQDGPQHF.

As for this clonotype: Since a much larger clone is just one base distant, this may be a read error. The chain is built from TRBV5-4 and TRBJ2-2; D tentatively reads TRBD1 or TRBD2 (5 bases each). Looked up from germline, CDR1 is SGHNT and CDR2 is YYREEE (reference sequence). This CDR3 spans 17 amino acids. The CDR3 region is CASGLGARGRTSGELFF. CDR3 in DNA: TGTGCCAGCGGCTTGGGAGCCCGGGGCCGAACGTCCGGGGAGCTGTTTTTT. Looking up the rest from reference TRBV5-4 and TRBJ2-2 gives the full variable domain: ETGVTQSPTHLIKTRGQQVTLRCSSQSGHNTVSWYQQALGQGPQFIFQYYREEENGRGNFPPRFSGLQFPNYSSELNVNALELDDSALYLCASGLGARGRTSGELFFGEGSRLTVL.

With regard to this clonotype: A read error may be the cause here, since a much bigger clone is one base away. The CDR3 nucleotides are TGTGCCAGCAGTTACTCACCGGGGCTTGCGGGAGAGACCCAGTGCTTC. Amino acid sequence: CASSYSPGLAGETQCF. This chain joins TRBV6-5 and TRBJ2-5; 7 positions match TRBD2. CDR3 length: 16 residues. Germline V gene lookup returns CDR1 MNHEY and CDR2 SVGAGI.